The text below deals with one TCR beta chain. As yet, its antigen is unknown. One junction end disagrees with the germline gene, perhaps due to a read error. Clones were sequenced by immunoSEQ multiplex PCR, and TCRdb holds only the in-frame ones, with some missing. The sample holds some 1.4 million clones, roughly 96% seen once. This sample is part of a study of shared clonotypes between healthy human individuals. Overall study results and limits: When naive CD4 clonotypes were compared across a handful of donors, 5% to 5.5% were shared.

Germline CDR1 is LGHNA and CDR2 is YSLEER. The CDR3 runs 15 residues. Splitting the CD4+ cells yielded a CD45RA+ naive subset and a CD45RA-negative memory subset. The rearrangement links TRBV4-3 to TRBJ1-1; maybe TRBD1 (6 bases). Input material: naive CD4+ T cells sorted from blood. Sample subset: CD45RA+ positively selected. The sequence was collected from a man aged 25-45 years in good health. This CDR3 reads CASSQDRPGATEAFF. The CDR3 nucleotides read TGCGCCAGCAGTCAAGATCGGCCAGGGGCCACTGAAGCTTTCTTT.